The 10 T cell receptor beta chains listed next were all sequenced from one sample in a study of cytomegalovirus exposure and HLA in healthy donors. Primers included in the PCR were 60 Vbeta and 13 Jbeta primers. Here immunoSEQ multiplex PCR was the method, and the copy in TCRdb shows in-frame clones only, minus some. Of about 88,000 clones in the sample, about nine tenths are singletons; the top ten hold around 2.3%. Material for sequencing was PBMCs. The receptors were sampled from a man aged 18 to 30 in good health and CMV-seronegative.

This clone was seen once. The chain is built from TRBV5-4 and TRBJ2-2; TRBD1 matches at 9 bases. Germline values: CDR1 SGHNT, CDR2 YYREEE (reference sequence). This CDR3 is 17 amino acids long. The J segment lost 3 bases and the V segment lost 2 bases, leaving 8 bases of the junction unmatched. CDR3: CASSLSSGTGYTGELFF. Written as DNA, the CDR3 is TGTGCCAGCAGCTTATCTTCCGGGACAGGGTACACCGGGGAGCTGTTTTTT.

The chain recombines TRBV4-2 with TRBJ2-1; TRBD2 might be the D (6 bases). This CDR3 spans 17 amino acids. V dropped 0 bases and J dropped 0 bases, with 12 bases sitting between them. Germline-derived CDR1 and CDR2 are LGHNA and YNFKEQ. The CDR3 DNA sequence: TGTGCCAGCAGCCAAGATCTGGCGGGGAGCTCCTACAATGAGCAGTTCTTC. Amino acids: CASSQDLAGSSYNEQFF.

This chain connects TRBV4-2 to TRBJ2-7; D is uncertain. CDR1 is LGHNA, CDR2 YNFKEQ, per germline. The CDR3 is made up of 13 amino acids. Trimming took off 4 bases at V and 5 bases at J, with 12 bases between the two ends. The CDR3, as DNA: TGTGCCAGCAGCCTCGACCGCGGCGACGAGCAGTACTTC. Protein product: CASSLDRGDEQYF.

The chain joins TRBV18 to TRBJ2-2; tentative D call: TRBD2 (6 bases). CDR1 is KGHSH and CDR2 is LQKENI in the germline V gene. The length of the CDR3 is 15 residues. With 2 bases removed from V and 4 bases from J, the gap between germline ends came to 11 bases. The CDR3 is CASSPAGLPTGELFF. The DNA for the CDR3 is TGTGCCAGCTCACCAGCGGGACTTCCCACCGGGGAGCTGTTTTTT.

The chain carries TRBV28 and TRBJ2-7, with TRBD1 matching over 10 bases. This CDR3 is built from 15 residues. Germline values: CDR1 MDHEN, CDR2 SYDVKM. V shed 7 bases, J shed 3 bases, and the junction held 9 bases outside the gene matches. The CDR3 DNA is TGTGCCAGCAAATTATCGGGACAGGGGTTCTACGAGCAGTACTTC. Its translation: CASKLSGQGFYEQYF. Supplemented by reference TRBV28 and TRBJ2-7, the full variable domain reads DVKVTQSSRYLVKRTGEKVFLECVQDMDHENMFWYRQDPGLGLRLIYFSYDVKMKEKGDIPEGYSVSREKKERFSLILESASTNQTSMYLCASKLSGQGFYEQYFGPGTRLTVT.

The chain joins TRBV5-6 to TRBJ2-1, with 8 bases that match TRBD1. The CDR3 contains 16 residues. Per germline, CDR1 SGHDT and CDR2 YYEEEE. Trimming removed 4 bases from V and 2 bases from J; junction bases left unmatched: 8. CDR3 sequence (DNA): TGTGCCAGCAGCCCCGGCGGACAGGGTCCCTACAATGAGCAGTTCTTC. Residues: CASSPGGQGPYNEQFF.

This clone was seen a single time. The chain joins TRBV10-2 to TRBJ2-7, with D tentatively TRBD1 (5 bases). V gave up 6 bases and J gave up 0 bases, with 18 bases separating them. The CDR3 runs 16 residues. Germline assignment: CDR1 WSHSY and CDR2 SAAADI. CDR3 coding DNA: TGCGCCAGCAGCGAAAAATACGGACATTACTCCTACGAGCAGTACTTC. Its translation is CASSEKYGHYSYEQYF.

This chain uses TRBV28 with TRBJ2-1, with 10 bases fitting TRBD2. Trimming removed 6 bases from V and 10 bases from J; junction bases left unmatched: 9. The CDR3 sequence is 14 residues long. Germline loops: CDR1 MDHEN, CDR2 SYDVKM. CDR3 sequence (DNA): TGTGCCAGCAGGCTGGGACTAGCGCGGCGGGAGCAGTTCTTC. Protein product: CASRLGLARREQFF.

This chain links TRBV4-1 with TRBJ1-1; 9 nucleotides align to TRBD1. The CDR3 runs 14 residues. Per germline, CDR1 MGHRA and CDR2 YSYEKL. After removal of 4 bases from V and 1 base from J, the junction contained 1 base not matched to a gene. CDR3 loop: CASSPGQGNTEAFF. The CDR3 bases are TGCGCCAGCAGCCCGGGACAGGGGAACACTGAAGCTTTCTTT.

This clone has just one count. The J gene is TRBJ1-6, the V gene TRBV5-6; 7 bases are shared with TRBD1. Germline V CDR1 and CDR2: SGHDT, YYEEEE. V lost 3 bases, J lost 2 bases, and 2 bases stayed unmatched. The CDR3 has 15 amino acids. CDR3 coding DNA: TGTGCCAGCAGCTCCCAGGGGGCCTATAATTCACCCCTCCACTTT. Its translation is CASSSQGAYNSPLHF.